This entry lists 13 T cell receptor beta chains sequenced from one sample in a study of T cell responses to AZD1222 COVID-19 vaccine. This table comes from immunoSEQ multiplex PCR, and its TCRdb copy is limited to in-frame clones, with some not included. The data contain about 140,000 clones, 88% of them singletons. The starting material was peripheral blood, obtained 28 days after the second AZD1222 dose. These receptors were taken from an adult who received the AZD1222 COVID-19 vaccine.

The chain is built from TRBV6-5 and TRBJ2-7; D perhaps matches TRBD2 (6 bases). V was cut by 4 bases and J by 2 bases, with 15 bases left in between. This CDR3 region has 15 residues. In germline, CDR1 is MNHEY, CDR2 SVGAGI. The CDR3 nucleotides read TGTGCCAGCAGTTGGGCGCGGGGTGGAACCTACGAGCAGTACTTC. Protein product: CASSWARGGTYEQYF.

The CDR3 spells CASSPRAPSEKNQPQHF. In DNA, the CDR3 is TGTGCCAGCTCACCACGGGCTCCCTCTGAGAAAAATCAGCCCCAGCATTTT. The V call is TRBV18, the J call TRBJ1-5; D gene ambiguous. The CDR3 loop spans 17 amino acids. Germline CDR1 reads KGHSH; CDR2 reads LQKENI. Between the trimmed V and J ends, which lost 1 base and 4 bases, there was a span of 17 bases.

J is TRBJ2-7 and V is TRBV11-2; D unresolved. Between the trimmed V and J ends, which lost 2 bases and 5 bases, there was a span of 19 bases. The CDR3 length is 16 residues. Germline-derived CDR1 and CDR2 are SGHAT and FQNNGV. The CDR3 region is CASSLSRAPWVNEQYF. The CDR3 bases are TGTGCCAGCAGCTTAAGCCGGGCCCCCTGGGTAAACGAGCAGTACTTC.

The chain joins TRBV27 to TRBJ2-3; possible D gene TRBD2, 6 bases. V was trimmed by 6 bases and J by 2 bases, leaving 15 bases between them. CDR3 length equals 15 residues. Per germline, CDR1 MNHEY and CDR2 SMNVEV (reference sequence). The CDR3 loop is CASSRGGAPTDTQYF. CDR3 sequence (DNA): TGTGCCAGCAGCCGGGGCGGGGCCCCCACAGATACGCAGTATTTT.

This chain uses TRBV27 with TRBJ2-2, with D maybe TRBD2 (5 bases). The V gene's germline CDR1 is MNHEY and CDR2 SMNVEV (reference sequence). The CDR3 is 13 amino acids. The V and J ends lost 6 bases and 7 bases respectively, with 12 bases between them. CDR3 sequence reads: CASRGPGIGELFF. The CDR3 DNA is TGTGCCAGCAGGGGCCCGGGAATCGGGGAGCTGTTTTTT.

The chain couples TRBV28 to TRBJ1-2; 7 nucleotides agree with TRBD1. The germline gives CDR1 MDHEN, CDR2 SYDVKM. The CDR3 has 13 amino acids. V gave up 5 bases and J gave up 4 bases; unmatched junction bases: 4. CDR3 nucleotides: TGTGCCAGCAGTCCCGGACAGGTCTATGGCTACACCTTC. Translation gives CASSPGQVYGYTF.

V and J are TRBV28 and TRBJ1-1; D possibly corresponds to TRBD1 (5 bases). The length of the CDR3 is 14 residues. The germline V and J ends were trimmed by 4 bases and 3 bases, with 12 bases remaining between them. Germline V gene lookup returns CDR1 MDHEN and CDR2 SYDVKM. The CDR3 bases are TGTGCCAGCAGTTCTCGAAGGGACCACACTGAAGCTTTCTTT. Amino acids: CASSSRRDHTEAFF.

Only a few counts were recorded for this clone. The rearrangement uses TRBV7-2 and TRBJ1-2; D gene uncertain. Germline CDR1 SGHTA, CDR2 FQGNSA. The CDR3 totals 13 residues. V was clipped by 1 base and J by 6 bases, with 9 bases between them. As DNA, the CDR3 is TGTGCCAGCAGCTTAGATCGGGCAAATGGCTACACCTTC. Protein sequence: CASSLDRANGYTF.

The rearrangement uses TRBV12-3 or TRBV12-4 and TRBJ2-3, with no clear D. The V gene lost 5 bases and the J gene lost 4 bases, with 10 bases spanning the gap. The CDR3 sequence is 13 residues long. CDR3 sequence reads: CASSPPAADTQYF. Here the CDR3 DNA reads TGTGCCAGCAGTCCCCCGGCGGCAGATACGCAGTATTTT.

The V call is TRBV20-1, the J call TRBJ1-5; 9 bases are a match to TRBD1. The CDR3 spans 15 residues. With V trimmed by 3 bases and J by 2 bases, 5 bases remained unmatched. Germline V gene data show CDR1 as DFQATT and CDR2 as SNEGSKA (reference sequence). The CDR3 DNA reads TGCAGTGCTAGTCTGGGACAGGGTCGCAATCAGCCCCAGCATTTT. Protein: CSASLGQGRNQPQHF.

This clone was seen a handful of times. At the DNA level, this CDR3 is encoded by other sequences in the same sample as well. The chain is built from TRBV18 and TRBJ1-5; TRBD1 matches 8 bases. The V gene's germline CDR1 is KGHSH and CDR2 LQKENI. This CDR3 spans 15 amino acids. The V and J ends lost 6 bases and 2 bases, in that order; junction bases with no gene match: 6. The CDR3 protein is CASSPDRGGNQPQHF. The CDR3 DNA is TGTGCCAGCTCCCCAGACAGGGGTGGCAATCAGCCCCAGCATTTT.

The chain carries TRBV11-2 and TRBJ2-7; 7 nucleotides match TRBD2. Trimming removed 5 bases from V and 3 bases from J; junction bases left unmatched: 7. There are 14 residues in the CDR3. CDR1 is SGHAT, CDR2 FQNNGV, per germline. Written as DNA, the CDR3 is TGTGCCAGCAGCCCCGCGCCGGGGGGCTACGAGCAGTACTTC. Translation: CASSPAPGGYEQYF.

The genes are TRBV6-2 or TRBV6-3 and TRBJ2-5; 10 bases map to TRBD1. With 7 bases clipped from V and 4 bases from J, the junction kept 18 bases outside the gene matches. CDR3 length equals 18 residues. Germline assignment: CDR1 MNHEY and CDR2 SVGEGT. The CDR3 nucleotides read TGTGCCAGCACCCCCCGGGACAGGGGTAGATATTCGTTAGAGACCCAGTACTTC. It is translated as CASTPRDRGRYSLETQYF.